The rows below give T cell receptor beta chains drawn from one sample of a study of CD8+ T cells in alopecia areata. Using immunoSEQ multiplex PCR, the repertoire was profiled, and TCRdb retains in-frame clones only, with some absent. This table holds about 140,000 clones, approximately 50% found once. The specimen was CD4+ T cells sorted from blood, collected at week 0. The receptors originated from a human donor with alopecia areata. Both conserved end residues are part of each CDR3. Fields, in order: V gene, clone size, J gene, D gene, CDR3 protein, CDR3 DNA. D genes are given only for firm matches. Expanded clones get a size class; other rows say once, few or many, or leave the size out.

V: TRBV29-1; size: .; J: TRBJ2-2; D: TRBD2; CDR3: CSVATGLAGGPGELFF; DNA: TGCAGCGTTGCGACAGGACTAGCGGGAGGGCCCGGGGAGCTGTTTTTT
V: TRBV30; size: few; J: TRBJ2-1; D: .; CDR3: CAWSQQYPEQFF; DNA: TGTGCCTGGAGCCAACAATACCCTGAGCAGTTCTTC
V: TRBV29-1; size: once; J: TRBJ1-5; D: .; CDR3: CSVRGGDNQPQHF; DNA: TGCAGCGTTAGGGGCGGTGACAATCAGCCCCAGCATTTT
V: TRBV6-5; size: .; J: TRBJ2-1; D: .; CDR3: CASSSGQTSYNEQFF; DNA: TGTGCCAGCAGTTCAGGACAGACCTCCTACAATGAGCAGTTCTTC
V: TRBV29-1; size: .; J: TRBJ1-2; D: .; CDR3: CSVPVGSISTGTGYTF; DNA: TGCAGCGTCCCCGTGGGGTCCATCTCGACTGGCACTGGCTACACCTTC
V: TRBV25-1; size: .; J: TRBJ2-5; D: .; CDR3: CASSEYYETQYF; DNA: TGTGCCAGCAGTGAATATTACGAGACCCAGTACTTC
V: TRBV29-1; size: few; J: TRBJ2-5; D: TRBD2; CDR3: CSVDGGRGETQYF; DNA: TGCAGCGTTGATGGCGGGAGGGGAGAGACCCAGTACTTC
V: TRBV30; size: .; J: TRBJ2-3; D: .; CDR3: CAWSLLVGDTQYF; DNA: TGTGCCTGGAGCCTCCTGGTAGGGGATACGCAGTATTTT
V: TRBV9; size: .; J: TRBJ2-7; D: .; CDR3: CASSAGPGGNYEQYF; DNA: TGTGCCAGCAGCGCCGGACCCGGCGGAAACTACGAGCAGTACTTC
V: TRBV7-2; size: .; J: TRBJ2-7; D: .; CDR3: CASSFLSGRGYEQYF; DNA: TGTGCCAGCAGCTTTCTTAGCGGTAGAGGGTACGAGCAGTACTTC
V: TRBV30; size: few; J: TRBJ2-7; D: .; CDR3: CAWSVWGLGYEQYF; DNA: TGTGCCTGGAGTGTTTGGGGCCTCGGCTACGAGCAGTACTTC
V: TRBV11-2; size: few; J: TRBJ2-7; D: TRBD2; CDR3: CASSKTSGAYEQYF; DNA: TGTGCCAGCAGTAAGACTAGCGGGGCCTACGAGCAGTACTTC
V: TRBV6-5; size: few; J: TRBJ2-7; D: TRBD2; CDR3: CASRSSGTYEQYF; DNA: TGTGCCAGCAGATCAAGCGGGACCTACGAGCAGTACTTC
V: TRBV29-1; size: .; J: TRBJ1-4; D: TRBD1; CDR3: CSVETGAAKLFF; DNA: TGCAGCGTAGAAACAGGGGCGGCAAAACTGTTTTTT
V: TRBV27; size: few; J: TRBJ1-2; D: .; CDR3: CASSLSGRDGYTF; DNA: TGTGCCAGCAGTTTATCAGGGAGGGATGGCTACACCTTC
V: TRBV6-1; size: .; J: TRBJ1-5; D: .; CDR3: CASSEGTQHF; DNA: TGTGCCAGCAGTGAGGGGACCCAGCATTTT
V: TRBV30; size: few; J: TRBJ2-2; D: .; CDR3: CAWSLGTGELFF; DNA: TGTGCCTGGAGTCTAGGCACCGGGGAGCTGTTTTTT
V: TRBV28; size: few; J: TRBJ1-5; D: .; CDR3: CASKEGVSSQPQHF; DNA: TGTGCCAGTAAGGAGGGGGTTTCGAGTCAGCCCCAGCATTTT
V: TRBV29-1; size: .; J: TRBJ2-3; D: .; CDR3: CSVDISTDTQYF; DNA: TGCAGCGTTGACATAAGCACAGATACGCAGTATTTT
V: TRBV9; size: .; J: TRBJ2-7; D: .; CDR3: CASSVTAGTSYEQYF; DNA: TGTGCCAGCAGCGTAACGGCGGGGACCTCCTACGAGCAGTACTTC
V: TRBV5-5; size: .; J: TRBJ2-1; D: .; CDR3: CASSLGGFDEQFF; DNA: TGTGCCAGCAGCTTGGGAGGGTTCGATGAGCAGTTCTTC
V: TRBV28; size: .; J: TRBJ2-2; D: TRBD1; CDR3: CASRGQGAPLTGELFF; DNA: TGTGCCAGCCGCGGACAGGGCGCTCCCCTCACCGGGGAGCTGTTTTTT
V: TRBV7-2; size: .; J: TRBJ2-3; D: .; CDR3: CASSDLNTQYF; DNA: TGTGCCAGCAGCGACTTGAATACGCAGTATTTT
V: TRBV7-2; size: .; J: TRBJ2-4; D: .; CDR3: CASSPTKNIQYF; DNA: TGTGCCAGCAGCCCTACCAAAAACATTCAGTACTTC
V: TRBV4-1; size: .; J: TRBJ1-3; D: .; CDR3: CASSQERTESSGNTIYF; DNA: TGCGCCAGCAGCCAGGAACGGACGGAGAGCTCTGGAAACACCATATATTTT
V: TRBV28; size: few; J: TRBJ2-3; D: .; CDR3: CASSFVSNKAEQYF; DNA: TGTGCCAGCAGTTTCGTGTCAAACAAAGCCGAGCAGTATTTT